These 20 T cell receptor beta chains were all obtained from the same sample, sequenced in a study of T cells in Graves' hyperthyroidism and ophthalmopathy (dated by TCRdb to the late 2010s). Libraries were made using multiplex PCR. These reads were obtained on an Illumina HiSeq 2000. TCR beta CDR3 regions were amplified from RNA transcripts. For the first round of RT-PCR on the TCR CDR3, the HTBI primer set was used together with the Qiagen OneStep RT-PCR kit. In-frame beta chains were kept once TCRdb had trimmed the public reads at Q25 with fastp and called clones with MiXCR. Each CDR3 protein appears once, grouped with its most common genes and DNA. The sample contains approximately 410,000 distinct CDR3 sequences, roughly 15% of them found a single time. The ten largest clones represent 5% to 6.5% of the sample. Source material: blood. These receptors all stem from a woman aged 18-35 years with Graves' hyperthyroidism.

The rearrangement joins TRBV19 to TRBJ2-2; D is perhaps TRBD1 (7 bases). The CDR3 totals 14 residues. The ends were cut back, 10 bases at V and 4 bases at J, with 16 bases in the middle. Germline assignment: CDR1 LNHDA and CDR2 SQIVND (reference sequence). Here the CDR3 reads CATLRQGGTGELFF. The CDR3 DNA reads as TGTGCCACCCTACGACAGGGAGGCACCGGGGAGCTGTTTTTT. Full variable domain (remainder filled in from reference TRBV19 and TRBJ2-2): DGGITQSPKYLFRKEGQNVTLSCEQNLNHDAMYWYRQDPGQGLRLIYYSQIVNDFQKGDIAEGYSVSREKKESFPLTVTSAQKNPTAFYLCATLRQGGTGELFFGEGSRLTVL.

As for this clonotype: A much larger clone is a single base away; this may be a read error. The rearrangement joins TRBV6-5 to TRBJ1-1, with D unclear. CDR1 is MNHEY and CDR2 is SVGAGI in the germline V gene. The CDR3 spans 13 residues. V was shortened by 0 bases and J by 3 bases, with 5 bases between the two germline ends. This CDR3 reads CASSYSLDTEAFF. CDR3 coding DNA: TGTGCCAGCAGTTACTCGCTGGACACTGAAGCTTTCTTT.

This clonotype was detected only a few times. A much bigger clone sits one base away, suggesting this may be a read error. The V gene is TRBV12-3 or TRBV12-4, the J gene TRBJ2-7; D is possibly TRBD1 or TRBD2 (5 bases each). V dropped 5 bases and J dropped 6 bases, with 14 bases sitting between them. There are 13 residues in the CDR3. Here the CDR3 DNA reads TGTGCCAGCAGTCCCGTGGGGGTAGGCGAGCAGTACTTC. Its translation: CASSPVGVGEQYF.

In this sample, this clonotype turned up a few times. The rearrangement links TRBV6-2 or TRBV6-3 to TRBJ1-5, with D tentatively TRBD1 (5 bases). The ends were cut back, 6 bases at V and 2 bases at J, with 11 bases in the middle. The CDR3 length is 14 residues. The V gene's germline CDR1 is MNHEY and CDR2 SVGEGT. CDR3 residues: CASRIGGGNQPQHF. The CDR3, as DNA: TGTGCCAGCAGAATCGGGGGGGGCAATCAGCCCCAGCATTTT.

In this sample, this clonotype turned up a few times. Being one base from a much bigger clone, this may be a read error. The chain couples TRBV6-2 or TRBV6-3 to TRBJ1-5; TRBD1 might be the D (6 bases). Germline V gene lookup returns CDR1 MNHEY and CDR2 SVGEGT. V lost 4 bases, J lost 6 bases, and 13 bases lay in between. The CDR3 runs to 14 residues. This chain's CDR3 is CASSWGAGSQPQHF. The CDR3 coding sequence is TGTGCCAGCAGTTGGGGGGCAGGCAGTCAGCCCCAGCATTTT.

Ten or more counts support this clonotype. The rearrangement links TRBV10-3 to TRBJ2-2; 7 nucleotides align to TRBD1. The length of the CDR3 is 14 residues. Trimming cost V 7 bases and J 3 bases; bases outside gene matches: 5. From germline, CDR1 is ENHRY and CDR2 SYGVKD. This CDR3 reads CAITPTGDTGELFF. The CDR3 coding sequence is TGTGCCATCACTCCCACAGGGGACACCGGGGAGCTGTTTTTT.

This clonotype came up a few times. This chain connects TRBV5-4 to TRBJ2-7; D gene uncertain. V was pared by 4 bases and J by 3 bases, with 11 bases between. The V gene's germline CDR1 is SGHNT and CDR2 YYREEE (reference sequence). This CDR3 has 13 residues. The CDR3 spells CASSQQSLYEQYF. The CDR3, as DNA: TGTGCCAGCAGCCAACAGAGCCTCTACGAGCAGTACTTC.

Comments on this clonotype: A much larger clone sits a single nucleotide away, making a read error possible. This chain links TRBV20-1 with TRBJ1-3; possible D gene TRBD1, 5 bases. CDR3 length: 12 residues. The germline gives CDR1 DFQATT, CDR2 SNEGSKA (reference sequence). In DNA, the CDR3 is TGCAGTACTAGCAGGGATGGAAACACCATATATTTT. Protein product: CSTSRDGNTIYF.

This clonotype was detected ten times or more. The chain carries TRBV5-5 and TRBJ2-2, with a weak D call TRBD1 (8 bases). Trimming left V 0 bases short and J 11 bases short, with 17 bases between. The CDR3 has 15 residues. Germline V gene sequence: CDR1 SGHKS, CDR2 YYEKEE (reference sequence). DNA of the CDR3: TGTGCCAGCAGCTTGGAGTCGGGAGGACAGGGTGAGCTGTTTTTT. Translating it yields CASSLESGGQGELFF. Full variable domain (rest looked up from reference TRBV5-5 and TRBJ2-2): DAGVTQSPTHLIKTRGQQVTLRCSPISGHKSVSWYQQVLGQGPQFIFQYYEKEERGRGNFPDRFSARQFPNYSSELNVNALLLGDSALYLCASSLESGGQGELFFGEGSRLTVL.

This clonotype has at least ten counts. This chain links TRBV28 with TRBJ1-1; 12 nucleotides align to TRBD1. V shed 8 bases and J 1 base; nucleotides not matched to a gene: 5. Germline V gene sequence: CDR1 MDHEN, CDR2 SYDVKM. The CDR3 extends over 15 amino acids. This chain's CDR3 is CASGTGGLKNTEAFF. The CDR3 nucleotides read TGTGCCAGCGGGACAGGGGGCCTAAAGAACACTGAAGCTTTCTTT.

This clonotype has more than one count but fewer than ten. This rearrangement joins TRBV6-1 to TRBJ1-3; maybe TRBD1 (6 bases). Germline V gene lookup returns CDR1 MNHNS and CDR2 SASEGT. This CDR3 has 15 amino acids. Between the trimmed V and J ends, which lost 6 bases and 2 bases, there was a span of 14 bases. The CDR3 DNA follows: TGTGCCAGCAGCCGCGGACAGTACCCTGGAAACACCATATATTTT. This encodes CASSRGQYPGNTIYF.

This clonotype appeared many times. V and J are TRBV29-1 and TRBJ2-1; D might be TRBD2 (6 bases). The CDR3 extends over 15 amino acids. Trimming removed 2 bases from V and 10 bases from J, with 21 bases in between. Germline CDR1 is SQVTM and CDR2 is ANQGSEA. The CDR3 sequence is CSVERGRYPREEQFF. Written as DNA, the CDR3 is TGCAGCGTTGAACGGGGGAGATACCCCAGGGAGGAGCAGTTCTTC.

J is TRBJ2-2 and V is TRBV20-1; no clear D. From germline, CDR1 is DFQATT and CDR2 SNEGSKA (reference sequence). V was clipped by 5 bases and J by 0 bases, with 13 bases between them. There are 15 residues in the CDR3. The DNA for the CDR3 is TGCAGTGCTCATTCTGGTGTTACGAACACCGGGGAGCTGTTTTTT. Translated, it gives CSAHSGVTNTGELFF.

Concerning this clonotype itself: Being one base from a much bigger clone, this may be a read error. The J gene is TRBJ2-7, the V gene TRBV29-1, with TRBD1 matching over 9 bases. CDR3 length equals 12 residues. V lost 7 bases to trimming and J lost 7 bases; unmatched junction nucleotides: 8. Germline values: CDR1 SQVTM, CDR2 ANQGSEA. CDR3 coding DNA: TGCAGCGCCAGGGACAGGGAAAATGAGCAGTACTTC. Translation gives CSARDRENEQYF.

Many counts were recorded for this clonotype. The chain is built from TRBV20-1 and TRBJ2-5; D is unresolved. The CDR3 sequence is 16 residues long. The V gene lost 6 bases and the J gene lost 3 bases, with 23 bases spanning the gap. Germline CDR1 and CDR2: DFQATT and SNEGSKA (reference sequence). This chain's CDR3 is CSATWMDGTQKETQYF. CDR3 nucleotides: TGCAGTGCCACCTGGATGGACGGAACCCAAAAAGAGACCCAGTACTTC.

The chain recombines TRBV7-9 with TRBJ1-3; the D gene is possibly TRBD1 (5 bases). Per the germline V gene, CDR1 is SEHNR and CDR2 is FQNEAQ (reference sequence). CDR3 length: 16 amino acids. Trimming pared 5 bases from V and 4 bases from J, leaving 18 bases between. CDR3 residues: CASSLLDINYGNTIYF. In nucleotides, the CDR3 is TGTGCCAGCAGCCTCCTGGACATAAATTACGGAAACACCATATATTTT.

This clonotype was observed at least ten times. The chain links TRBV20-1 to TRBJ2-1; 13 positions match TRBD2. The J segment lost 6 bases and the V segment lost 1 base, leaving 3 bases of the junction unmatched. CDR1 and CDR2 from the germline V gene are DFQATT and SNEGSKA (reference sequence). The CDR3 runs 15 residues. The DNA of the CDR3 is TGCAGTGCTAGAGCTACTAGCGGGAGGGCCAATGAGCAGTTCTTC. Its translation: CSARATSGRANEQFF.

The gene calls are TRBV11-3 and TRBJ2-1; weak D call: TRBD2 (5 bases). There are 16 residues in the CDR3. The germline CDR1 and CDR2 sequences are SGHNT and YENEEA. The V end was cut by 3 bases, the J end by 4 bases, with 16 bases between. The CDR3 region is CASSFISLLVYNEQFF. The CDR3 DNA is TGTGCCAGCAGCTTTATAAGTCTACTAGTGTACAATGAGCAGTTCTTC.

The V call is TRBV28, the J call TRBJ2-7, with 12 positions matching TRBD2. The CDR3 spans 15 residues. Trimming took 5 bases from V and 5 from J; bases not matched to a gene: 7. Germline loops: CDR1 MDHEN, CDR2 SYDVKM. DNA of the CDR3: TGTGCCAGCAGTCTGACTAGCGGGAGACTCCACGAGCAGTACTTC. Its protein is CASSLTSGRLHEQYF.

The sample holds many counts of this clonotype. This chain joins TRBV28 and TRBJ2-1; TRBD2 matches at 7 bases. The CDR3 length is 14 residues. Germline trimming cut 6 bases from V and 4 bases from J; bases unmatched to any gene: 6. Germline V lookup: CDR1 MDHEN, CDR2 SYDVKM. This CDR3 reads CASREAGEYNEQFF. The CDR3 DNA sequence: TGTGCCAGCAGGGAGGCGGGAGAGTACAATGAGCAGTTCTTC.